One sample yielded the 18 T cell receptor beta chains listed below, sequenced in a study of monozygotic twins with cystic fibrosis. Only in-frame clones appear in the TCRdb table, and some are missing; sequencing was by immunoSEQ multiplex PCR. The sample shows 14,000 to 15,000 clones, 70% to 90% of them seen only once. Material for sequencing was blood. The receptors stem from a boy aged 5-17 years with cystic fibrosis.

This clone showed up just once. The chain joins TRBV5-6 to TRBJ2-2; D gene unclear. CDR1 and CDR2 (germline): SGHDT, YYEEEE. The CDR3 extends over 13 amino acids. V was cut by 0 bases and J by 8 bases, with 8 bases left in between. The DNA of the CDR3 is TGTGCCAGCAGCTTGGTGAAACTAGGGGAGCTGTTTTTT. This translates into CASSLVKLGELFF.

This clone is a singleton in its sample. V usage is TRBV30 and J usage is TRBJ1-2; 7 nucleotides align to TRBD1. The CDR3 is made up of 13 amino acids. Losses at the gene ends were 2 bases for V and 3 bases for J; bases not matched to a gene: 3. Germline V gene lookup returns CDR1 GTSNPN and CDR2 SVGIG (reference sequence). The CDR3 loop is CAWSRDRYYGYTF. The CDR3 DNA reads as TGTGCCTGGAGTCGGGACAGATACTATGGCTACACCTTC. Together with reference TRBV30 and TRBJ1-2, the CDR3 gives the full variable domain: SQTIHQWPATLVQPVGSPLSLECTVEGTSNPNLYWYRQAAGRGLQLLFYSVGIGQISSEVPQNLSASRPQDRQFILSSKKLLLSDSGFYLCAWSRDRYYGYTFGSGTRLTVV.

The genes are TRBV9 and TRBJ2-7, with a weak D call TRBD2 (5 bases). CDR1 and CDR2 (germline): SGDLS, YYNGEE. V lost 2 bases to trimming and J lost 5 bases, with 20 bases between them. CDR3 length: 16 residues. CDR3 in amino acids: CASSVTLSGPGDEQYF. CDR3 bases: TGTGCCAGCAGCGTCACCCTGAGCGGCCCGGGCGACGAGCAGTACTTC.

V is TRBV13 and J is TRBJ2-1, with D unclear. Germline loops: CDR1 PRHDT, CDR2 FYEKMQ (reference sequence). Trimming took off 0 bases at V and 5 bases at J, with 5 bases between the two ends. The CDR3 is 13 amino acids. Here the CDR3 DNA reads TGTGCCAGCAGCTTAGGGGCGAACAATGAGCAGTTCTTC. It translates to CASSLGANNEQFF.

V and J are TRBV6-1 and TRBJ1-1; TRBD1 agrees at 8 bases. The CDR3 spans 14 residues. From germline, CDR1 is MNHNS and CDR2 SASEGT. V trimming: 6 bases; J trimming: 5 bases; junction bases outside the gene matches: 8. The CDR3 DNA is TGTGCCAGCAGCGTACAGGGGGAGAGGACTGAAGCTTTCTTT. It encodes CASSVQGERTEAFF.

The chain is built from TRBV27 and TRBJ1-4; the match to TRBD1 covers 11 bases. The trim removed 5 bases at V and 8 bases at J, leaving 7 bases unmatched. The CDR3 runs 15 residues. Germline V gives CDR1 MNHEY, CDR2 SMNVEV (reference sequence). Here the CDR3 reads CASSSGGTGGEKLFF. DNA of the CDR3: TGTGCCAGCAGTAGCGGCGGGACAGGGGGAGAAAAACTGTTTTTT.

This clone appeared a single time. The CDR3 protein is CASSPRDVGEQFF. CDR3 nucleotides: TGTGCCAGCAGCCCCCGGGACGTCGGTGAGCAGTTCTTC. The rearrangement joins TRBV6-5 to TRBJ2-1, with D perhaps assigned TRBD1 or TRBD2 (5 bases each). Trimming removed 6 bases at V and 9 bases at J, with 15 bases between. The CDR3 runs 13 residues. The germline V gene has CDR1 MNHEY and CDR2 SVGAGI.

The gene calls are TRBV6-4 and TRBJ1-2, with a weak D call TRBD1 (6 bases). The CDR3 totals 15 residues. The V gene lost 4 bases and the J gene lost 7 bases, with 19 bases spanning the gap. From germline, CDR1 is MRHNA and CDR2 SNTAGT. CDR3 residues: CASSAAAGALGGYTF. The CDR3 nucleotides read TGTGCCAGCAGTGCCGCCGCGGGGGCTCTGGGTGGCTACACCTTC.

This clone was seen only once. The rearrangement joins TRBV9 to TRBJ2-3; 12 nucleotides align to TRBD2. The CDR3 is 14 amino acids. Germline loops: CDR1 SGDLS, CDR2 YYNGEE. V was clipped by 4 bases and J by 9 bases; unmatched bases: 6. CDR3 residues: CASSTNLAGGTQYF. The CDR3 DNA is TGTGCCAGCAGCACCAACCTAGCGGGGGGGACGCAGTATTTT.

The chain uses TRBV2 and TRBJ2-4; no clear D. Germline V gives CDR1 SNHLY, CDR2 FYNNEI. The length of the CDR3 is 15 residues. The ends were cut back, 3 bases at V and 0 bases at J, with 9 bases in the middle. CDR3 sequence: CASSDQRLAKNIQYF. DNA for the CDR3: TGTGCCAGCAGTGATCAGAGGCTAGCCAAAAACATTCAGTACTTC.

This chain connects TRBV5-4 to TRBJ2-1, with D tentatively TRBD1 (6 bases). Germline V gene data show CDR1 as SGHNT and CDR2 as YYREEE (reference sequence). Trimming took 1 base from V and 9 from J, leaving 8 bases between them. The CDR3 has 12 residues. CDR3 region: CASSLTGSEQFF. CDR3 coding DNA: TGTGCCAGCAGCTTGACAGGGAGTGAGCAGTTCTTC.

The genes are TRBV5-6 and TRBJ2-7, with a possible D match to TRBD2 (5 bases). Germline V gene data show CDR1 as SGHDT and CDR2 as YYEEEE. CDR3 length: 15 amino acids. The V end lost 2 bases, the J end lost 0 bases, and 12 bases lay between the germline ends. The CDR3 reads CASSFNGGSSYEQYF. CDR3 sequence (DNA): TGTGCCAGCAGCTTCAACGGTGGGAGCTCCTACGAGCAGTACTTC.

This clone has just one count. The V and J genes are TRBV28 and TRBJ1-1; TRBD1 might be the D (5 bases). The CDR3 loop spans 15 amino acids. V gave up 8 bases and J gave up 0 bases, with 16 bases separating them. The germline V gene encodes CDR1 MDHEN and CDR2 SYDVKM. The CDR3: CASVRQGLMNTEAFF. The DNA of the CDR3 is TGTGCCAGCGTACGGCAGGGACTAATGAACACTGAAGCTTTCTTT.

V is TRBV19 and J is TRBJ1-5; 7 bases are a match to TRBD1. Looked up from germline, CDR1 is LNHDA and CDR2 is SQIVND (reference sequence). Germline trimming cut 7 bases from V and 0 bases from J; bases unmatched to any gene: 9. This CDR3 has 16 residues. The CDR3 protein is CASTYQGGYSNQPQHF. For the CDR3, the DNA is TGTGCCAGTACCTACCAGGGGGGATATAGCAATCAGCCCCAGCATTTT.

The chain recombines TRBV19 with TRBJ2-1, with 9 bases matching TRBD2. Germline V gene sequence: CDR1 LNHDA, CDR2 SQIVND (reference sequence). Unmatched junction bases numbered 10, after V lost 8 bases and J lost 5 bases. There are 15 residues in the CDR3. The CDR3 is CASGLAGVLDNEQFF. The CDR3 DNA follows: TGTGCCAGTGGGTTAGCGGGAGTTTTGGACAATGAGCAGTTCTTC.

This clone is a singleton in its sample. This rearrangement joins TRBV15 to TRBJ1-2; D is undetermined. CDR3 length equals 13 residues. Germline CDR1 is LNHNV and CDR2 is YYDKDF (reference sequence). The V and J ends lost 3 bases and 11 bases respectively, with 16 bases between them. The CDR3 coding sequence is TGTGCCACCAGCAGGCCCTCCGGTCAGAGGTACACCTTC. This encodes CATSRPSGQRYTF.

The chain is built from TRBV15 and TRBJ1-3; D perhaps matches TRBD1 (6 bases). Germline loops: CDR1 LNHNV, CDR2 YYDKDF (reference sequence). The CDR3 contains 16 residues. V gave up 5 bases and J gave up 4 bases, with 18 bases separating them. Here the CDR3 reads CATSYDRSSGGNTIYF. CDR3 bases: TGTGCCACCAGCTATGACAGGTCCTCTGGAGGAAACACCATATATTTT.

The chain employs TRBV5-1 and TRBJ2-5, with 9 nucleotides matching TRBD2. J lost 0 bases, V lost 7 bases, and 10 bases had no gene match. Germline loops: CDR1 SGHRS, CDR2 YFSETQ. The CDR3 is 16 amino acids. The CDR3 bases are TGCGCCAGCGGCAAATTAGCGGGGGCCAACCAAGAGACCCAGTACTTC. Translation: CASGKLAGANQETQYF. The complete variable domain, with remaining parts taken from reference TRBV5-1 and TRBJ2-5, reads KAGVTQTPRYLIKTRGQQVTLSCSPISGHRSVSWYQQTPGQGLQFLFEYFSETQRNKGNFPGRFSGRQFSNSRSEMNVSTLELGDSALYLCASGKLAGANQETQYFGPGTRLLVL.